This T cell receptor beta chain stems from a study of shared clonotypes between healthy human individuals. The V and J ends lost 3 bases and 8 bases respectively, with 16 bases between them. The CDR3 runs 15 residues. Germline V CDR1 and CDR2: SGHDN, FVKESK. Sequenced by immunoSEQ multiplex PCR; TCRdb stores in-frame clones only, minus some. The sample shows fewer than 700,000 clones, approximately 95% of them seen only once. Terminally differentiated effector memory CD45RA+ cells were left out of the naive CD8 fraction, which was CD45RO-negative and positively selected for CCR7. The source of this sequence is a woman aged 25 to 39 in good health. The source material was naive CD8+ T cells sorted from blood. The V gene is TRBV14, the J gene TRBJ1-4, with D possibly TRBD1 on 5 matching bases. As DNA, the CDR3 is TGTGCCAGCAGCCATGGGGTAGGGGTTAAGGAAAAACTGTTTTTT. Amino acid sequence: CASSHGVGVKEKLFF.